A single sample is the source of the 8 T cell receptor beta chains below, sequenced in a study of blood T cell repertoires in COVID-19. Sequencing used immunoSEQ multiplex PCR; TCRdb keeps in-frame clones, though not all of them. The table includes some 100,000 clones, roughly 85% detected once. Material: PBMCs or T cells enriched from blood (not recorded which). These receptors were collected from a woman between 50 and 59 years old who had recovered from COVID-19.

The V call is TRBV28, the J call TRBJ2-1; 7 bases fit TRBD1. There are 15 residues in the CDR3. Per germline, CDR1 MDHEN and CDR2 SYDVKM. The V and J ends lost 2 bases and 4 bases, in that order; junction bases with no gene match: 5. The CDR3 here is CASSLGEGAYNEQFF. The DNA of the CDR3 is TGTGCCAGCAGTTTAGGAGAGGGGGCTTACAATGAGCAGTTCTTC.

V usage is TRBV15 and J usage is TRBJ1-5; 9 nucleotides line up with TRBD1. V dropped 0 bases and J dropped 7; count of bases not matched to a gene: 16. Germline V gene data show CDR1 as LNHNV and CDR2 as YYDKDF (reference sequence). The CDR3 sequence is 19 residues long. The CDR3 DNA reads as TGTGCCACCAGCAGAGACCTGCCGTCCCGGGACAGGGTTGGGCAGCCCCAGCATTTT. Translated, it gives CATSRDLPSRDRVGQPQHF.

The chain carries TRBV5-5 and TRBJ2-7; 7 bases line up with TRBD2. This CDR3 is 16 amino acids long. V dropped 3 bases and J dropped 8; count of bases not matched to a gene: 17. Germline CDR1 SGHKS, CDR2 YYEKEE (reference sequence). In DNA form, the CDR3 reads TGTGCCAGCAGCTATACTCCGGGACTACTCGCGTCGCAGCAGTACTTC. It specifies CASSYTPGLLASQQYF. Full variable domain (rest looked up from reference TRBV5-5 and TRBJ2-7): DAGVTQSPTHLIKTRGQQVTLRCSPISGHKSVSWYQQVLGQGPQFIFQYYEKEERGRGNFPDRFSARQFPNYSSELNVNALLLGDSALYLCASSYTPGLLASQQYFGPGTRLTVT.

As for this clone: The final CDR3 position lacks the conserved phenylalanine or tryptophan, pointing to a likely read error. The DNA is omitted, as the CDR3 cannot be located on it reliably, and the CDR3 follows TCRdb's listing. The chain links TRBV9 to TRBJ1-6; the table's D call, TRBD1, was not checked against the DNA. Ends included, the CDR3 has 9 residues. Germline V lookup: CDR1 SGDLS, CDR2 YYNGEE. The CDR3 loop is CASSGGTVR.

The rearrangement links TRBV5-1 to TRBJ1-5; weak D call: TRBD1 (5 bases). Germline V gene lookup returns CDR1 SGHRS and CDR2 YFSETQ. Deletions cut 4 bases from V and 1 base from J, with 12 bases between. The CDR3 length is 15 residues. The CDR3 loop is CASSVWGGSNQPQHF. The DNA for the CDR3 is TGCGCCAGCAGCGTCTGGGGGGGGAGCAATCAGCCCCAGCATTTT.

J is TRBJ2-7 and V is TRBV6-2 or TRBV6-3, with 8 bases matching TRBD2. J gave up 3 bases and V 4 bases, and 5 bases lay outside the gene matches. CDR1 is MNHEY, CDR2 SVGEGT, per germline. The CDR3 runs to 14 residues. CDR3 in DNA: TGTGCCAGCAGTTTGGCGGGGGGACACTACGAGCAGTACTTC. This codes for CASSLAGGHYEQYF.

Comments on this clone: Relative to the germline gene, one junction end is altered; a read error may explain this. This chain uses TRBV19 with TRBJ1-1, with D perhaps matching TRBD1 (5 bases). The CDR3 extends over 12 amino acids. CDR1 and CDR2 from the germline V gene are LNHDA and SQIVND (reference sequence). The CDR3 region is CASKEKQEKLVF. CDR3 nucleotide sequence: TGTGCCAGTAAGGAGAAACAGGAGAAGCTGGTCTTT. The full variable domain, its missing parts supplied by reference TRBV19 and TRBJ1-1, is DGGITQSPKYLFRKEGQNVTLSCEQNLNHDAMYWYRQDPGQGLRLIYYSQIVNDFQKGDIAEGYSVSREKKESFPLTVTSAQKNPTAFYLCASKEKQEKLVFGQGTRLTVV.

The chain joins TRBV28 to TRBJ1-1, with 9 bases lining up with TRBD1. This CDR3 contains 17 residues. Germline V gene lookup returns CDR1 MDHEN and CDR2 SYDVKM. V was clipped by 5 bases and J by 0 bases; unmatched bases: 10. In DNA, the CDR3 is TGTGCCAGCAGTGATCCGGGACAGGGCTTCATGAACACTGAAGCTTTCTTT. Translated: CASSDPGQGFMNTEAFF.